This T cell receptor beta chain was captured in a study of OX40 agonist ivuxolimab in advanced cancers. Background for the entire study: Ivuxolimab, which targeted the costimulatory receptor OX40 (CD134), was an agonistic, fully human IgG2 monoclonal antibody. Intravenous ivuxolimab was administered to patients every 2 weeks at six dose levels: 0.01, 0.1, 0.3, 1.5, 3 and 10 mg/kg. Of the approximately 54 dose-escalation patients, hepatocellular carcinoma was present in roughly 19, melanoma in around 15, renal cell carcinoma in 9 and head and neck cancer in 9. A male proportion of nearly 85% and a mean age of around 60 years, ranging from roughly 23 to 80, were recorded for the dose-escalation cohort. Prior anti-PD-1, anti-PD-L1 or anti-CTLA-4 therapy was permitted, and 30% to 45% of dose-escalation patients had received checkpoint inhibitors. Three dose-escalation patients achieved partial responses, one with hepatocellular carcinoma and two with cutaneous melanoma. The purpose of peripheral TCRbeta sequencing was to test whether ivuxolimab changed TCR sequence diversity and led to clonal T-cell expansion. The paper covers the monotherapy dose-escalation part of the phase I ivuxolimab trial, which included N ≈ 57 patients. Study-level results and caveats: After ivuxolimab, more expanded clones were found on average in CD8+ T cells than in CD4+ T cells. The antigen specificity of the peripheral T cells that underwent clonal expansion was not determined. Partial responders in the 0.1-3.0 mg/kg groups had among the lowest normalized peripheral clonal expansion, especially among CD8+ T cells. Low levels of normalized T-cell clonal expansion were also seen in some nonresponding patients. At doses of 0.1 to 3.0 mg/kg, clonal expansion of both CD4+ and CD8+ blood T cells was observed from baseline to week 6.

To sequence the TCRbeta CDR3 region, genomic DNA was isolated from the sorted cells. TCRbeta CDR3 regions were sequenced using the immunoSEQ Assay. The table was pulled from immuneACCESS by TCRdb, which kept in-frame rearrangements only. Such tables lose some clones; where checked, under half of the loss comes from unresolved V genes, and the rest has no known cause. The sample table lists around 24,000 clones, approximately 80% of them with a count of one. The ten top clones hold 26% of the sample. Patients with autoimmune disease history or receiving systemic immunosuppression were excluded from the trial. In every dose cohort, peripheral blood was drawn for TCR sequencing at baseline, cycle 4 day 1, and cycle 7 day 1. The samples were drawn from a first-in-human, open-label, multicenter phase I dose-escalation trial of ivuxolimab. Adults with locally advanced or metastatic melanoma, renal cell, hepatocellular, or head and neck squamous cell carcinoma were enrolled in the trial. Before TCR sequencing, CD4+ and CD8+ T cells were separately sorted from peripheral blood.

Worth noting for this clone: The specificity of this receptor is unknown. It has no much larger one-base neighbor in the sample; base qualities were not kept.

The germline V gene (reference sequence) provides CDR1 LNHDA and CDR2 SQIVND. From V the trimming removes 6 bases and from J it removes 2 bases, while the gene matches leave 6 bases of the junction unaccounted for. The CDR3, cysteine through phenylalanine, is 15 amino acids long. The kept DNA is CDR3 alone, 45 bases in frame from the first base. This TCR was recovered from an adult with an advanced solid tumor such as melanoma, head and neck, liver or kidney cancer. The starting material was CD4+ or CD8+ T cells sorted from blood, obtained in a trial of the OX40 agonist ivuxolimab. Recombination connected TRBV19 to TRBJ2-3; TRBD1 agrees with 9 junctional bases. The nucleotide sequence reads as follows: TGTGCCAGTAGCCCGGGACAGGGATTCACAGATACGCAGTATTTT. Its protein is CASSPGQGFTDTQYF.